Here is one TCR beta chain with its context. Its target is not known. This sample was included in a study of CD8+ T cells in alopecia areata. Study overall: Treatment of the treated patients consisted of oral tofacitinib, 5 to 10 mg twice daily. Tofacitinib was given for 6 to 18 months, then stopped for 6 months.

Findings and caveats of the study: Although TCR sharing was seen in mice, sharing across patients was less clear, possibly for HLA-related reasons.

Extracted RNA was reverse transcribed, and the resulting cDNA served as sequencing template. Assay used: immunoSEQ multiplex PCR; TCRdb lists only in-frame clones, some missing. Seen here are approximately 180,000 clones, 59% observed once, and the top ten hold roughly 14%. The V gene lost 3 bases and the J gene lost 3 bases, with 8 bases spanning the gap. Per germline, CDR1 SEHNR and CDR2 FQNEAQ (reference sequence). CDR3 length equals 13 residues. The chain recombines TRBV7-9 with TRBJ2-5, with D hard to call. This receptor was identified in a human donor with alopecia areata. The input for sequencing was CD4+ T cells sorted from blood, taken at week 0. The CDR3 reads CASSFYQEETQYF. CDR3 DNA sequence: TGTGCCAGCAGCTTCTATCAGGAAGAGACCCAGTACTTC. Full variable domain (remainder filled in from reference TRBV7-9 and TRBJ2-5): DTGVSQNPRHKITKRGQNVTFRCDPISEHNRLYWYRQTLGQGPEFLTYFQNEAQLEKSRLLSDRFSAERPKGSFSTLEIQRTEQGDSAMYLCASSFYQEETQYFGPGTRLLVL.